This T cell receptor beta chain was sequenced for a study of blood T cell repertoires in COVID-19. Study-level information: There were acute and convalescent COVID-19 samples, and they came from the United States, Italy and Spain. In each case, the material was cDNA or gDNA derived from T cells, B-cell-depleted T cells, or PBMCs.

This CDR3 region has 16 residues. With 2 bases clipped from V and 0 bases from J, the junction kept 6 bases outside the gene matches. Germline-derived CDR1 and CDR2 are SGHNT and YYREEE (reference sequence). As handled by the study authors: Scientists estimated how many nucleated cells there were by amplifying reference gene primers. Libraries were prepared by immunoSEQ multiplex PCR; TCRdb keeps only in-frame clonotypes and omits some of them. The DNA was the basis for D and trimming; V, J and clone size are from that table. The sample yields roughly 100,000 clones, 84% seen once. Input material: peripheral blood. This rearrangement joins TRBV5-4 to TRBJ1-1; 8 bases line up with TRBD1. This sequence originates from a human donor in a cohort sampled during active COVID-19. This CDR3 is CASSFGQGSLNTEAFF. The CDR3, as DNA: TGTGCCAGCAGCTTTGGACAGGGCTCTTTGAACACTGAAGCTTTCTTT.